This T cell receptor beta chain derives from a study of beta chain features in type 1 diabetes. General observations from the study: Shorter TCRB CDR3s, moderately but significantly so, were found in Type 1 diabetes patients in all four CD4+ subsets. The similarity of naive, central memory and Treg TCRB repertoires appeared greater among patients than among healthy donors.

The CDR3 sequence is 18 residues long. Reverse transcription of all isolated RNA meant that expressed TCRB transcripts were sequenced. Profiling relied on immunoSEQ multiplex PCR, and the TCRdb table lists in-frame clones only, not all of them. The sample carries about 320,000 clones, 14% recorded once. CD4+ naive, central memory, regulatory and stem cell-like memory subsets were isolated by sorting on CD45RO/CCR7/CD25/CD127/CD95/CD27. To note about this clone: What it binds is unknown.

The source is a man aged 30 to 45 in good health. The specimen sequenced was central memory CD4+ T cells from blood. The V gene is TRBV1, the J gene TRBJ2-1; no check of the table's D call, TRBD2, against the DNA was made. TRBV1 is a pseudogene segment. CDR3 amino acids: CTSSQETSGRASRNEQFF. The CDR3 DNA follows: TGCACCAGCAGCCAAGAAACTAGCGGGAGGGCCAGTCGCAATGAGCAGTTCTTC.